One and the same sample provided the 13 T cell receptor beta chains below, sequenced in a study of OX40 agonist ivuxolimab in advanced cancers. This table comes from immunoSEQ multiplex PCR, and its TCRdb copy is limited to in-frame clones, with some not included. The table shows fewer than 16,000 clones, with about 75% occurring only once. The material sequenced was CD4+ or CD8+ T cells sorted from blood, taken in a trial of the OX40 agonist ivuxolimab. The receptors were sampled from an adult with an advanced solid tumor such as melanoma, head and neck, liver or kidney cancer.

CDR3 region: CASSPAGLAGAGEQFF. The CDR3 DNA is TGCGCCAGCAGCCCAGCGGGACTAGCGGGAGCTGGAGAGCAGTTCTTC. This chain connects TRBV5-1 to TRBJ2-1; 14 bases fit TRBD2. J lost 10 bases, V lost 4 bases, and 10 bases had no gene match. The CDR3 is 16 residues long. The V gene's germline CDR1 is SGHRS and CDR2 YFSETQ.

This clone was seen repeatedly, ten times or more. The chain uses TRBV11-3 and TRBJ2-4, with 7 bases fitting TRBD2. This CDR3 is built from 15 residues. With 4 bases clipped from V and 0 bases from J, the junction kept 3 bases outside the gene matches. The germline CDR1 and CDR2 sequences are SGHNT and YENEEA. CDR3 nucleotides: TGTGCCAGCAGCTCGTCTAGCGGAGCCAAAAACATTCAGTACTTC. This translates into CASSSSSGAKNIQYF.

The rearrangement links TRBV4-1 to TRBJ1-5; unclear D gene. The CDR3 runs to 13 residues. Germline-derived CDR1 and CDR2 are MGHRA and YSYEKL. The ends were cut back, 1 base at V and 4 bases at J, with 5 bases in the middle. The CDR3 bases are TGCGCCAGCAGCCAAGTTGCTAATCAGCCCCAGCATTTT. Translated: CASSQVANQPQHF.

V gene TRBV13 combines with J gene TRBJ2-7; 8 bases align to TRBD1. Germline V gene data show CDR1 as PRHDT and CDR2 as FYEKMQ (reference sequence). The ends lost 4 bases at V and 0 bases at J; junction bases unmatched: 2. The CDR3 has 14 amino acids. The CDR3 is CASSSQGASYEQYF. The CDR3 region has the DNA TGTGCCAGCAGCTCCCAGGGGGCCTCCTACGAGCAGTACTTC.

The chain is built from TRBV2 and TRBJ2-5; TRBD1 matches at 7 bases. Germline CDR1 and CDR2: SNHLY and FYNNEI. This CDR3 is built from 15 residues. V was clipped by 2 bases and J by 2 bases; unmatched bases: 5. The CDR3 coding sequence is TGTGCCAGCAGTGAAACAGGGGTGGTGCAAGAGACCCAGTACTTC. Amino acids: CASSETGVVQETQYF.

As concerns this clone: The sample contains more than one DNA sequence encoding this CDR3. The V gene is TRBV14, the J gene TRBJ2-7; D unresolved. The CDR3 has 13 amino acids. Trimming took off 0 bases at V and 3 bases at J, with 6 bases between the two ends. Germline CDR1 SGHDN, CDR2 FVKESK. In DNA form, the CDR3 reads TGTGCCAGCAGCCAAGAAGACGGCTACGAGCAGTACTTC. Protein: CASSQEDGYEQYF.

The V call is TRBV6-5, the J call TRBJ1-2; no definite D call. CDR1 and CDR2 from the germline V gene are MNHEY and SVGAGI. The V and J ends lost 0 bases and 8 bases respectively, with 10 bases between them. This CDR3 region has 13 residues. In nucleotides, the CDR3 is TGTGCCAGCAGTTACTCGATTGGTATCGGCTACACCTTC. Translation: CASSYSIGIGYTF.

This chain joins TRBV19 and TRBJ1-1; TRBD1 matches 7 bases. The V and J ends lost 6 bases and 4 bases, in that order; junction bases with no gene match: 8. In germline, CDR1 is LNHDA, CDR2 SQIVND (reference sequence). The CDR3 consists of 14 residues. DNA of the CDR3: TGTGCCAGTAGGACAGGGAGCGGGATCACTGAAGCTTTCTTT. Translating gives CASRTGSGITEAFF.

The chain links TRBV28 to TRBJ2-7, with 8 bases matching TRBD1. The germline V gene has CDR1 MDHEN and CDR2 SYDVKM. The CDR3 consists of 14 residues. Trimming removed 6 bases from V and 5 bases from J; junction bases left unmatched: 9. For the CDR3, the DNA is TGTGCCAGCAGGTTTAAGGGACAGGTTCACGAGCAGTACTTC. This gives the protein CASRFKGQVHEQYF.

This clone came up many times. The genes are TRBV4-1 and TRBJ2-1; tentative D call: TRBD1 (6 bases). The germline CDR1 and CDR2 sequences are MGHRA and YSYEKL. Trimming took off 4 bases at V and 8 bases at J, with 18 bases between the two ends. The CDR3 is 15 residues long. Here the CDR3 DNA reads TGCGCCAGCAGCCCCTCGACAGGCCTAAGCGATGAGCAGTTCTTC. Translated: CASSPSTGLSDEQFF.

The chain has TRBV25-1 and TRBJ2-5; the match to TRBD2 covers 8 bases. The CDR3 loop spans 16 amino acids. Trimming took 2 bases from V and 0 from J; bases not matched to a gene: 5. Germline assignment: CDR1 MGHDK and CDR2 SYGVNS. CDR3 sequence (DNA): TGTGCCAGCAGTGAACTGGCTAGCGGGTACCAAGAGACCCAGTACTTC. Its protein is CASSELASGYQETQYF.

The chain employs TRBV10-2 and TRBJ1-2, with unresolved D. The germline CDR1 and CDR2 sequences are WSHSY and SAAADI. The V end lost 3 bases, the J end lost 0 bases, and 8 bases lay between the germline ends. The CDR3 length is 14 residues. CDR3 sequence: CASSEGRSNYGYTF. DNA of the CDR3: TGCGCCAGCAGTGAAGGCAGATCTAACTATGGCTACACCTTC.

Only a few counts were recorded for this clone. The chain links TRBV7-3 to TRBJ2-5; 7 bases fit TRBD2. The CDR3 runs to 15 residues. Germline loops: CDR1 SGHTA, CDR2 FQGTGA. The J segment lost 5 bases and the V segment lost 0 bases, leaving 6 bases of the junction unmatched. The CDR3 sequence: CASSLTGGSSETQYF. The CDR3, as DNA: TGTGCCAGCAGCTTAACGGGAGGGTCCTCCGAGACCCAGTACTTC. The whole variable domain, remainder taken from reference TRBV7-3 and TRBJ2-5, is GAGVSQTPSNKVTEKGKYVELRCDPISGHTALYWYRQSLGQGPEFLIYFQGTGAADDSGLPNDRFFAVRPEGSVSTLKIQRTERGDSAVYLCASSLTGGSSETQYFGPGTRLLVL.